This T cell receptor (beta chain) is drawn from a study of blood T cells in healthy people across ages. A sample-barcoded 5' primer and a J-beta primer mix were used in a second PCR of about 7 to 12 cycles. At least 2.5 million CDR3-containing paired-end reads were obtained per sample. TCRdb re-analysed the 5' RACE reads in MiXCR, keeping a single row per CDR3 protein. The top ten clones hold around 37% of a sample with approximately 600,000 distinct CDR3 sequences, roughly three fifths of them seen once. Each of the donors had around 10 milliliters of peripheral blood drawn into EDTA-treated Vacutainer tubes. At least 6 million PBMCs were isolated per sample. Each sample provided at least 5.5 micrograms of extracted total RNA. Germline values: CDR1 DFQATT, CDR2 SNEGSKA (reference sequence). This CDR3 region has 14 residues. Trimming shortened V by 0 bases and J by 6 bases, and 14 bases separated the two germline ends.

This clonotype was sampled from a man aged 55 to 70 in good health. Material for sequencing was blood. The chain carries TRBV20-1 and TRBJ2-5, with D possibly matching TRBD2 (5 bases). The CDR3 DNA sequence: TGCAGTGCTAGAGATCCCCGGGATGGGAAGACCCAGTACTTC. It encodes CSARDPRDGKTQYF.